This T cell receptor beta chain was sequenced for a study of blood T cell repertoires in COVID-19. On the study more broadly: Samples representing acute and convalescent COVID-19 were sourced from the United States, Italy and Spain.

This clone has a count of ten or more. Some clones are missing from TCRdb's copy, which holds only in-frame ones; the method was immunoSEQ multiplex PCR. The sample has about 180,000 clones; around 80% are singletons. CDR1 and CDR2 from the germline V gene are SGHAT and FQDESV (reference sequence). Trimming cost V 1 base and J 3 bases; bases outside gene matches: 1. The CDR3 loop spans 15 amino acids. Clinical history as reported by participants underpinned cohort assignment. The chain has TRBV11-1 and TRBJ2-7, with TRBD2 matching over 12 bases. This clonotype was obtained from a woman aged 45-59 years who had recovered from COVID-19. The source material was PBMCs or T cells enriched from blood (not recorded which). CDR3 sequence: CASSLGTSGVYEQYF. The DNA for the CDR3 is TGTGCCAGCAGCTTAGGGACTAGCGGGGTCTACGAGCAGTACTTC.